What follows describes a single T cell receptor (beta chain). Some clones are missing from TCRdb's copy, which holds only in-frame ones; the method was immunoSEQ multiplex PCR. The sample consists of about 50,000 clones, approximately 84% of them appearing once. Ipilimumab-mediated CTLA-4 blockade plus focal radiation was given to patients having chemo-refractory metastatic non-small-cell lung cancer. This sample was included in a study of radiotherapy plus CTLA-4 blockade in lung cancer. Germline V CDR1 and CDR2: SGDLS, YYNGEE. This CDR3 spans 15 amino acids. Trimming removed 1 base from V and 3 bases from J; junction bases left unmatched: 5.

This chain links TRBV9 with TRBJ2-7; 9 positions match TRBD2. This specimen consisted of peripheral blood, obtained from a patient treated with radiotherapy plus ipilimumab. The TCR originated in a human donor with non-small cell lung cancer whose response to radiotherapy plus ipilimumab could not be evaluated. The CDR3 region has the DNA TGTGCCAGCAGCGTATCTAGCGGGACTGTCTACGAGCAGTACTTC. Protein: CASSVSSGTVYEQYF.